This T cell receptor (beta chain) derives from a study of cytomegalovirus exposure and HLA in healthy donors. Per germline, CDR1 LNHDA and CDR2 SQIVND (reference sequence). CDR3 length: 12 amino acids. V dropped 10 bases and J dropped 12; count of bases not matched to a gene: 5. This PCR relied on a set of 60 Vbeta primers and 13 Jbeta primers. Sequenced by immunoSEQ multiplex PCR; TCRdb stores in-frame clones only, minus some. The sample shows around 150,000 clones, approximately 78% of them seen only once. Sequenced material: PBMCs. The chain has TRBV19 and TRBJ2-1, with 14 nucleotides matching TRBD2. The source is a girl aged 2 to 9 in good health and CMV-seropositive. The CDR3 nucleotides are TGTGCCACTCGGGGACTAGCGGGAGCGCAGTTCTTC. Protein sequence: CATRGLAGAQFF.